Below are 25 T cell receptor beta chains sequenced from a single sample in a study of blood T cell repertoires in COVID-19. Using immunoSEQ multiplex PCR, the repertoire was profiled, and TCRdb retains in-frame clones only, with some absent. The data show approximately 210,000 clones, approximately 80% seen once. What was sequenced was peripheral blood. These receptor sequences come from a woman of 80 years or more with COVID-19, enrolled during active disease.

The CDR3 DNA reads as TGTGCCAGCAGGGGAGGACAGGGCGAGGGCTACACCTTC. As protein: CASRGGQGEGYTF. The chain employs TRBV2 and TRBJ1-2; TRBD1 matches at 8 bases. This CDR3 region has 13 residues. V shed 6 bases, J shed 8 bases, and the junction held 8 bases outside the gene matches. CDR1 and CDR2 (germline): SNHLY, FYNNEI.

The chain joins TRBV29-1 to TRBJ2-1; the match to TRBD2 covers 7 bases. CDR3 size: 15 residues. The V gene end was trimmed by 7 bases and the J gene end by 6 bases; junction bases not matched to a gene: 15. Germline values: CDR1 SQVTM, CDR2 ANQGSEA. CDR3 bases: TGCAGCGCATCCGGGAGGCGGGGTATTAGCAATGAGCAGTTCTTC. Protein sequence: CSASGRRGISNEQFF.

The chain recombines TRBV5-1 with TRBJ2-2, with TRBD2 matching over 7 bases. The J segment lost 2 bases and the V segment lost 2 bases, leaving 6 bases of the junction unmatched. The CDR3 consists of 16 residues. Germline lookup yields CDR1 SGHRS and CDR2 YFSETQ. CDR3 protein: CASSFGLADNTGELFF. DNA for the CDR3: TGCGCCAGCAGCTTCGGGCTAGCGGATAACACCGGGGAGCTGTTTTTT.

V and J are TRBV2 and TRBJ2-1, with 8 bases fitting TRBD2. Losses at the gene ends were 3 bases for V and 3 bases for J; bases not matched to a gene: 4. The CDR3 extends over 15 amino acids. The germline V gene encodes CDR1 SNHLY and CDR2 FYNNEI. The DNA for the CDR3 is TGTGCCAGCAGTGAGGGCGGGGGGCACTACAATGAGCAGTTCTTC. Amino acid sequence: CASSEGGGHYNEQFF.

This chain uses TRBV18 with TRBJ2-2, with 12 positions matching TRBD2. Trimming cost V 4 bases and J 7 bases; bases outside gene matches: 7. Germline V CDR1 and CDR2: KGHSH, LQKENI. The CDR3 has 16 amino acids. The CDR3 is CASSLKTSGGVGELFF. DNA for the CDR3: TGTGCCAGCTCACTGAAGACTAGCGGGGGTGTCGGGGAGCTGTTTTTT.

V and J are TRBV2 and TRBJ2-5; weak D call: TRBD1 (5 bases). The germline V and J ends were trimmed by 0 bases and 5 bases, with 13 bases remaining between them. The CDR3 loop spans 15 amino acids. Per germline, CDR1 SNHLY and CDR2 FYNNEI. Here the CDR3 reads CASSEAQGVEETQYF. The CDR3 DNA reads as TGTGCCAGCAGTGAAGCGCAAGGGGTGGAGGAGACCCAGTACTTC.

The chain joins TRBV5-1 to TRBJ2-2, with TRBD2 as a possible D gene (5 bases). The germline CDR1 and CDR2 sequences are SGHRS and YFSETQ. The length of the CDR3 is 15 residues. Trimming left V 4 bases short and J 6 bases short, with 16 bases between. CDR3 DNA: TGCGCCAGCAGCCCGACGAGGGTGGGTCCCGGGGAGCTGTTTTTT. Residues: CASSPTRVGPGELFF.

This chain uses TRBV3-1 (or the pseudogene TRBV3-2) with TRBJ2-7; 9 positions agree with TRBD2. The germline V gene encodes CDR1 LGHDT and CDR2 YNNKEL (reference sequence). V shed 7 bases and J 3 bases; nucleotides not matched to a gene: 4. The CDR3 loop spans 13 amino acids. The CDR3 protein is CASTASGNYEQYF. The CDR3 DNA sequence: TGTGCCAGCACGGCTAGCGGGAACTACGAGCAGTACTTC.

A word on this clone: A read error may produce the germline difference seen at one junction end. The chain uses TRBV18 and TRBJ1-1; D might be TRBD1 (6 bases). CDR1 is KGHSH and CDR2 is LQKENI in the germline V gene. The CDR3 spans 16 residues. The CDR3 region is CASSPPGTRLNTEAFF. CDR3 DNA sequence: TGTGCCAGCTCCCCACCCGGGACACGATTGAACACTGAAGCTTTCTTT. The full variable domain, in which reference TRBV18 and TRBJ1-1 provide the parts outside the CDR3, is NAGVMQNPRHLVRRRGQEARLRCSPMKGHSHVYWYRQLPEEGLKFMVYLQKENIIDESGMPKERFSAEFPKEGPSILRIQQVVRGDSAAYFCASSPPGTRLNTEAFFGQGTRLTVV.

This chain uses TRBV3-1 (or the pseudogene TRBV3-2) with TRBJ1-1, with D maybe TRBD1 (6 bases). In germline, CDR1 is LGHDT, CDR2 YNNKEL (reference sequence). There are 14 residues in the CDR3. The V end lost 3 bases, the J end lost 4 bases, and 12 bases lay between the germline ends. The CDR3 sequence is CASSHQQGGTEAFF. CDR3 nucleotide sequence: TGTGCCAGCAGCCACCAACAGGGTGGCACTGAAGCTTTCTTT.

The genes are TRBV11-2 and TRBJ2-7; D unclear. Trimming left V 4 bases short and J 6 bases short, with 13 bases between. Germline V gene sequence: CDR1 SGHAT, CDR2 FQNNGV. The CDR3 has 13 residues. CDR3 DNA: TGTGCCAGCAGCTCTCTGTGGGCCAGCGAGCAGTACTTC. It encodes CASSSLWASEQYF.

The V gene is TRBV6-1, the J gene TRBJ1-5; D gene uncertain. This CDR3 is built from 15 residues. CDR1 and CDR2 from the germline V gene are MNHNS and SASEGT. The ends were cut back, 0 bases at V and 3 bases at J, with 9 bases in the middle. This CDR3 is CASSEAPRVNQPQHF. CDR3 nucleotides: TGTGCCAGCAGTGAAGCGCCGCGGGTCAATCAGCCCCAGCATTTT.

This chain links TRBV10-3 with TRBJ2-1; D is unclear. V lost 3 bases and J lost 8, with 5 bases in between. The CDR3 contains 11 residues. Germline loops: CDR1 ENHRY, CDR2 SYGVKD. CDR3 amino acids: CAISDQDEQFF. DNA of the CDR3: TGTGCCATCAGTGATCAGGATGAGCAGTTCTTC.

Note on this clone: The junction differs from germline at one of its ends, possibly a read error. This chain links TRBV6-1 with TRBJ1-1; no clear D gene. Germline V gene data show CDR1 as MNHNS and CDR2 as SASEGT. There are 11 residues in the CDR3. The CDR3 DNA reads TGTGCCAGCAGTGAAGGGGAGGGCCCACGATTT. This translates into CASSEGEGPRF.

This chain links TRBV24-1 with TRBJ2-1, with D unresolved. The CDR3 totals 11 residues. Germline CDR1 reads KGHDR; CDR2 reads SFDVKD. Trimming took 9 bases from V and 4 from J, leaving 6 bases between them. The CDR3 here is CATAQYNEQFF. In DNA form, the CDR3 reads TGTGCCACCGCCCAGTACAATGAGCAGTTCTTC.

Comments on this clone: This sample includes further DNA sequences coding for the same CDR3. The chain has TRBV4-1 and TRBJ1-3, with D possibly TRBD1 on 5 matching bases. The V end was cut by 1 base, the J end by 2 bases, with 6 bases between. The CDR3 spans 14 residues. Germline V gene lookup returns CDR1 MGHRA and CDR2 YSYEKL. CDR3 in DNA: TGCGCCAGCAGCCAAGCGGGGGCTGGAAACACCATATATTTT. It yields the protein CASSQAGAGNTIYF.

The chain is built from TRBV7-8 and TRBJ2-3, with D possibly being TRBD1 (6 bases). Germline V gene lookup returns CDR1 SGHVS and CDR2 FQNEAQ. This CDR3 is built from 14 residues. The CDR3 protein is CAGGPQPSTDTQYF. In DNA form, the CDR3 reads TGTGCAGGGGGACCGCAGCCTAGCACAGATACGCAGTATTTT.

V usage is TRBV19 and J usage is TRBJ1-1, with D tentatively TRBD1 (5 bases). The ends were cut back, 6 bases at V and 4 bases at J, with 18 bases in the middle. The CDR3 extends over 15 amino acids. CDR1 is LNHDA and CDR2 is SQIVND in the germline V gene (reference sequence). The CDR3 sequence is CASSLLGQGGTEAFF. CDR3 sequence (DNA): TGTGCCAGTAGCTTACTGGGGCAGGGAGGCACTGAAGCTTTCTTT.

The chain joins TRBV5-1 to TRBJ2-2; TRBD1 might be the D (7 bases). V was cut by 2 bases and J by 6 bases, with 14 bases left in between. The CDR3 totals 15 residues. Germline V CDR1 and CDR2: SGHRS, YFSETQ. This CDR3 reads CASSFGGGKAGELFF. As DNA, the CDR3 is TGCGCCAGCAGCTTCGGAGGGGGCAAGGCCGGGGAGCTGTTTTTT.

This chain's CDR3 is CASSLVKGANTEAFF. The DNA for the CDR3 is TGTGCCAGCAGCTTGGTGAAGGGGGCGAACACTGAAGCTTTCTTT. The chain links TRBV5-4 to TRBJ1-1; 7 nucleotides match TRBD1. The V gene's germline CDR1 is SGHNT and CDR2 YYREEE (reference sequence). The junction had 3 bases not matched to a gene; V was cut back by 0 bases and J by 1 base. The CDR3 length is 15 residues. The full variable domain, in which reference TRBV5-4 and TRBJ1-1 provide the parts outside the CDR3, is ETGVTQSPTHLIKTRGQQVTLRCSSQSGHNTVSWYQQALGQGPQFIFQYYREEENGRGNFPPRFSGLQFPNYSSELNVNALELDDSALYLCASSLVKGANTEAFFGQGTRLTVV.

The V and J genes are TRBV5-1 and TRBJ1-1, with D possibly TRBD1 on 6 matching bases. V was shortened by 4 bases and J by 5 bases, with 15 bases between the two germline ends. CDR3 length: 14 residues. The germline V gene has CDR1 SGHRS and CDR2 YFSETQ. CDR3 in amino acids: CASSLDPGQTEAFF. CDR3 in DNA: TGCGCCAGCAGCCTGGACCCCGGACAGACTGAAGCTTTCTTT.

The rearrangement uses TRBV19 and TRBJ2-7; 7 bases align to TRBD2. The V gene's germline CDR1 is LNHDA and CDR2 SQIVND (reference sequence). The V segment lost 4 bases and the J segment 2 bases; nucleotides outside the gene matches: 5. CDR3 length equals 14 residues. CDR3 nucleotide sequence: TGTGCCAGTAGTAGGGGGGGGGTTGCCTACGAGCAGTACTTC. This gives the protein CASSRGGVAYEQYF.

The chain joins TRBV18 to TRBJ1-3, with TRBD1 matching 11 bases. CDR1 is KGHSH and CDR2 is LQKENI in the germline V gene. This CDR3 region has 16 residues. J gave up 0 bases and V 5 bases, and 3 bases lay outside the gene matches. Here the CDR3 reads CASSRTGGTSGNTIYF. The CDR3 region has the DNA TGTGCCAGCTCAAGGACAGGGGGCACCTCTGGAAACACCATATATTTT.

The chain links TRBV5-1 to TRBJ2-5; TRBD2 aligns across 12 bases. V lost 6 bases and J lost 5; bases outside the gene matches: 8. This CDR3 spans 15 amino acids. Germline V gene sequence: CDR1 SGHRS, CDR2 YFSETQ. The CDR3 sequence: CASIPSGRASETQYF. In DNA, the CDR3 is TGCGCCAGCATCCCTAGCGGGAGGGCCTCCGAGACCCAGTACTTC. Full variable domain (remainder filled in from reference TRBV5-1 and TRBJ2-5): KAGVTQTPRYLIKTRGQQVTLSCSPISGHRSVSWYQQTPGQGLQFLFEYFSETQRNKGNFPGRFSGRQFSNSRSEMNVSTLELGDSALYLCASIPSGRASETQYFGPGTRLLVL.

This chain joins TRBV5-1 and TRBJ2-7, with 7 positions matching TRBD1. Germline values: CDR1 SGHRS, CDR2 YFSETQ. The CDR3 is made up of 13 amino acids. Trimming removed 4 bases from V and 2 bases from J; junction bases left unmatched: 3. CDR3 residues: CASSATGTYEQYF. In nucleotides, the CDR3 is TGCGCCAGCAGCGCGACAGGGACCTACGAGCAGTACTTC.